Shown below are 29 T cell receptor beta chains from a single sample sequenced in a study of response to subunit inactivated influenza vaccine. Each CDR3 protein is one row after TCRdb ran MiXCR on the RT-PCR reads. The table has hundreds of thousands of distinct CDR3 sequences, less than 10% seen once; the top ten hold approximately 12%. The material sequenced was PBMCs from blood, taken around 25 months after vaccination. These receptors were taken from a man aged 50 to 69 who received an inactivated influenza vaccine.

This clonotype showed up many times. The chain uses TRBV12-3 or TRBV12-4 and TRBJ2-1, with D perhaps matching TRBD2 (6 bases). Trimming left V 3 bases short and J 1 base short, with 19 bases between. The CDR3 is 18 residues long. CDR3: CASSFDDLGGRSYNEQFF. The DNA of the CDR3 is TGTGCCAGCAGTTTCGACGATTTGGGGGGTAGATCCTACAATGAGCAGTTCTTC.

As to this clonotype: At one end the junction does not follow the germline gene, possibly because of a read error. The chain recombines TRBV4-1 with TRBJ1-2, with D unclear. Germline-derived CDR1 and CDR2 are MGHRA and YSYEKL. The CDR3 totals 15 residues. The CDR3, as DNA: TGCGTCAGCAGCCAAGATCAGTCGACAAACTATGGCTACACCTTC. This encodes CVSSQDQSTNYGYTF.

The chain joins TRBV11-2 to TRBJ2-1, with 11 nucleotides matching TRBD2. V was clipped by 5 bases and J by 4 bases; unmatched bases: 13. CDR3 length: 18 residues. Germline-derived CDR1 and CDR2 are SGHAT and FQNNGV. CDR3 sequence reads: CASSEVWGTSGFYNEQFF. CDR3 sequence (DNA): TGTGCCAGCAGCGAGGTGTGGGGGACTAGCGGTTTTTACAATGAGCAGTTCTTC.

The table lists this clonotype with many counts. The gene calls are TRBV4-3 and TRBJ1-2; possible D gene TRBD1, 5 bases. V lost 3 bases and J lost 4, with 12 bases in between. Germline V gives CDR1 LGHNA, CDR2 YSLEER. The CDR3 contains 14 residues. This chain's CDR3 is CASSHADRVYGYTF. The CDR3 nucleotides are TGCGCCAGCAGCCACGCAGACAGAGTCTATGGCTACACCTTC.

This clonotype was picked up a small number of times. The rearrangement joins TRBV20-1 to TRBJ1-5; no firm D call. V dropped 3 bases and J dropped 2 bases, with 11 bases sitting between them. Germline V CDR1 and CDR2: DFQATT, SNEGSKA (reference sequence). CDR3 length: 14 residues. CDR3 in DNA: TGCAGTGCTAGGAAACCCCTAGGCAATCAGCCCCAGCATTTT. It encodes CSARKPLGNQPQHF.

This clonotype appeared a few times. The chain has TRBV7-2 and TRBJ1-1, with TRBD1 as a possible D gene (5 bases). This CDR3 is built from 15 residues. Germline V CDR1 and CDR2: SGHTA, FQGNSA. Trimming took 0 bases from V and 6 from J, leaving 14 bases between them. The CDR3 reads CASSLAGQGQAEAFF. As DNA, the CDR3 is TGTGCCAGCAGCTTAGCGGGTCAGGGTCAAGCTGAAGCTTTCTTT. Complete variable domain (other parts from reference TRBV7-2 and TRBJ1-1): GAGVSQSPSNKVTEKGKDVELRCDPISGHTALYWYRQSLGQGLEFLIYFQGNSAPDKSGLPSDRFSAERTGGSVSTLTIQRTQQEDSAVYLCASSLAGQGQAEAFFGQGTRLTVV.

The chain employs TRBV6-6 and TRBJ1-5, with unresolved D. Trimming removed 6 bases from V and 8 bases from J, with 5 bases in between. Germline CDR1 MNHNY, CDR2 SVGAGI (reference sequence). The CDR3 totals 10 residues. This CDR3 is CASSREPQHF. In DNA form, the CDR3 reads TGTGCCAGCAGCCGGGAGCCCCAGCATTTT.

This chain joins TRBV7-2 and TRBJ2-3; maybe TRBD1 (6 bases). The V end lost 4 bases, the J end lost 4 bases, and 18 bases lay between the germline ends. The CDR3 is 16 amino acids. Germline assignment: CDR1 SGHTA and CDR2 FQGNSA. CDR3 nucleotide sequence: TGTGCCAGCAGCTCCCTTGAGACAGGTGTCGCAGATACGCAGTATTTT. The encoded protein is CASSSLETGVADTQYF.

This clonotype turned up a few times. V gene TRBV7-2 combines with J gene TRBJ2-7, with D maybe TRBD2 (6 bases). This CDR3 is built from 13 residues. Deletions cut 5 bases from V and 6 bases from J, with 14 bases between. CDR1 and CDR2 (germline): SGHTA, FQGNSA. CDR3 nucleotide sequence: TGTGCCAGCAGCGATAAGATGGGGGGCGAGCAGTACTTC. Its translation: CASSDKMGGEQYF.

The sample holds one count of this clonotype. The rearrangement links TRBV7-2 to TRBJ2-4; D gene uncertain. From germline, CDR1 is SGHTA and CDR2 FQGNSA. Trimming took 2 bases from V and 15 from J, leaving 5 bases between them. The CDR3 contains 9 residues. The CDR3 region is CASSLRRYF. CDR3 nucleotide sequence: TGTGCCAGCAGCTTACGACGGTACTTC. The whole variable domain, remainder taken from reference TRBV7-2 and TRBJ2-4, is GAGVSQSPSNKVTEKGKDVELRCDPISGHTALYWYRQSLGQGLEFLIYFQGNSAPDKSGLPSDRFSAERTGGSVSTLTIQRTQQEDSAVYLCASSLRRYFGAGTRLSVL.

Ten or more counts support this clonotype. V gene TRBV6-1 combines with J gene TRBJ1-5; D is undetermined. Looked up from germline, CDR1 is MNHNS and CDR2 is SASEGT. V was cut by 7 bases and J by 4 bases, with 11 bases left in between. There are 13 residues in the CDR3. The CDR3 here is CASNPERNQPQHF. For the CDR3, the DNA is TGTGCCAGCAATCCCGAGCGTAATCAGCCCCAGCATTTT.

This clonotype was found many times. The chain recombines TRBV29-1 with TRBJ2-1, with D maybe TRBD2 (5 bases). Germline CDR1 reads SQVTM; CDR2 reads ANQGSEA. The CDR3 totals 13 residues. CDR3 region: CTVEGSSYNEQFF. The CDR3 nucleotides are TGCACTGTTGAGGGCTCTTCCTACAATGAGCAGTTCTTC.

This clonotype was detected ten times or more. The rearrangement uses TRBV5-8 and TRBJ2-7, with no clear D. Germline lookup yields CDR1 SGHTS and CDR2 YDEGEE. The CDR3 sequence is 11 residues long. V lost 0 bases and J lost 9, with 7 bases in between. The CDR3 protein is CASSLAGGQYF. The CDR3, as DNA: TGTGCCAGCAGCTTGGCGGGTGGGCAGTACTTC.

This clonotype was seen a handful of times. CDR3: CSARLAGAYNEQFF. The CDR3 DNA sequence: TGCAGTGCTAGACTAGCGGGGGCTTACAATGAGCAGTTCTTC. The rearrangement links TRBV20-1 to TRBJ2-1; 10 bases agree with TRBD2. V trimming: 2 bases; J trimming: 4 bases; junction bases outside the gene matches: 2. CDR1 is DFQATT, CDR2 SNEGSKA, per germline (reference sequence). The CDR3 loop spans 14 amino acids.

V usage is TRBV5-1 and J usage is TRBJ1-1; perhaps TRBD1 as D (5 bases). There are 13 residues in the CDR3. Looked up from germline, CDR1 is SGHRS and CDR2 is YFSETQ. V was trimmed by 1 base and J by 11 bases, leaving 15 bases between them. This CDR3 reads CASSLQGSPRAFF. The DNA for the CDR3 is TGCGCCAGCAGCTTGCAGGGTTCCCCTCGCGCTTTCTTT.

The gene calls are TRBV11-2 and TRBJ2-7; no firm D call. V lost 4 bases and J lost 6, with 10 bases in between. The CDR3 loop spans 12 amino acids. Germline lookup yields CDR1 SGHAT and CDR2 FQNNGV. CDR3 sequence reads: CASSSLGVEQYF. Written as DNA, the CDR3 is TGTGCCAGCAGCTCCCTTGGCGTCGAGCAGTACTTC.

This clonotype was counted between two and nine times. The chain combines TRBV6-1 with TRBJ2-2; D uncertain. V was pared by 5 bases and J by 0 bases, with 16 bases between. The CDR3 is made up of 17 amino acids. CDR1 is MNHNS and CDR2 is SASEGT in the germline V gene. As DNA, the CDR3 is TGTGCCAGCAGTCGGCCCACTAAGGGATCGAACACCGGGGAGCTGTTTTTT. The encoded protein is CASSRPTKGSNTGELFF.

This clonotype was seen a handful of times. The chain is built from TRBV5-6 and TRBJ2-1; 10 positions agree with TRBD1. CDR1 and CDR2 from the germline V gene are SGHDT and YYEEEE. Losses at the gene ends were 4 bases for V and 9 bases for J; bases not matched to a gene: 13. The CDR3 has 16 residues. CDR3 loop: CASSRGGDRGTSEQFF. As DNA, the CDR3 is TGTGCCAGCAGCCGGGGTGGGGACAGGGGTACGAGTGAGCAGTTCTTC.

This clonotype was found many times. V gene TRBV27 combines with J gene TRBJ1-2; TRBD1 aligns across 7 bases. With V trimmed by 5 bases and J by 4 bases, 16 bases remained unmatched. Germline V gene lookup returns CDR1 MNHEY and CDR2 SMNVEV (reference sequence). The length of the CDR3 is 17 residues. CDR3 sequence (DNA): TGTGCCAGCAGTGCTCGTCTCACAGGGGTATTCGGCTATGGCTACACCTTC. This sequence encodes CASSARLTGVFGYGYTF.

This sequence joins TRBV6-1 and TRBJ2-5; a weak D match, TRBD1 (6 bases). V lost 4 bases and J lost 5, with 11 bases in between. Germline V lookup: CDR1 MNHNS, CDR2 SASEGT. This CDR3 region has 13 residues. CDR3 bases: TGTGCCAGCAGTGGGGTGCAGGGGGAGACCCAGTACTTC. Amino acids: CASSGVQGETQYF.

This clonotype appeared many times. V and J are TRBV20-1 and TRBJ2-1, with a tentative D call TRBD1 (6 bases). V was pared by 6 bases and J by 11 bases, with 11 bases between. The CDR3 length is 10 residues. Germline-derived CDR1 and CDR2 are DFQATT and SNEGSKA (reference sequence). The CDR3 is CSADGTQQFF. The DNA of the CDR3 is TGCAGTGCCGATGGGACACAGCAGTTCTTC.

This clonotype was observed a handful of times. The rearrangement joins TRBV5-1 to TRBJ2-7; TRBD1 is a possible D gene (5 bases). CDR3 length equals 14 residues. Germline assignment: CDR1 SGHRS and CDR2 YFSETQ. Trimming took 2 bases from V and 2 from J, leaving 11 bases between them. In nucleotides, the CDR3 is TGCGCCAGCAGCTTATTAGACAGAACCTACGAGCAGTACTTC. Protein sequence: CASSLLDRTYEQYF.

This clonotype was picked up many times. The V and J genes are TRBV5-1 and TRBJ2-7, with 9 nucleotides matching TRBD1. CDR3 length: 13 amino acids. The germline CDR1 and CDR2 sequences are SGHRS and YFSETQ. V lost 5 bases and J lost 3; bases outside the gene matches: 3. CDR3: CASRQGQGYEQYF. In DNA, the CDR3 is TGCGCCAGCAGGCAGGGACAGGGCTACGAGCAGTACTTC.

Only a few counts were recorded for this clonotype. This chain uses TRBV29-1 with TRBJ1-2, with 7 bases identical to TRBD1. V shed 6 bases, J shed 4 bases, and the junction held 11 bases outside the gene matches. Germline values: CDR1 SQVTM, CDR2 ANQGSEA. The CDR3 sequence is 14 residues long. The CDR3 loop is CSVLDRSSSYGYTF. DNA for the CDR3: TGCAGCGTCCTGGACAGGAGCTCTTCCTATGGCTACACCTTC.

This clonotype was seen more than once but under ten times. The chain carries TRBV5-5 and TRBJ2-3; D gene ambiguous. CDR1 is SGHKS, CDR2 YYEKEE, per germline (reference sequence). Trimming pared 5 bases from V and 2 bases from J, leaving 15 bases between. There are 15 residues in the CDR3. The CDR3 nucleotides read TGTGCCAGCAGGCCCGGGCAGCAAAACACAGATACGCAGTATTTT. Translation gives CASRPGQQNTDTQYF.

This clonotype occurred a few times. The chain couples TRBV6-2 or TRBV6-3 to TRBJ2-7; D may be TRBD2 (6 bases). This CDR3 is 16 amino acids long. The V gene lost 0 bases and the J gene lost 3 bases, with 15 bases spanning the gap. Germline V gene sequence: CDR1 MNHEY, CDR2 SVGEGT. The CDR3 region is CASSYSAGTLNYEQYF. CDR3 bases: TGTGCCAGCAGTTACTCTGCCGGGACTTTAAACTACGAGCAGTACTTC.

This clonotype turned up a few times. V is TRBV12-3 or TRBV12-4 and J is TRBJ1-4; unclear D gene. There are 13 residues in the CDR3. Trimming shortened V by 1 base and J by 8 bases, and 8 bases separated the two germline ends. CDR3 DNA: TGTGCCAGCAGTTTAGGGGGATACGAAAAACTGTTTTTT. Its translation: CASSLGGYEKLFF.

This clonotype was seen at least ten times. The chain combines TRBV7-9 with TRBJ1-5, with D possibly matching TRBD1 (5 bases). The CDR3 has 14 amino acids. Germline V gene data show CDR1 as SEHNR and CDR2 as FQNEAQ (reference sequence). Between the trimmed V and J ends, which lost 7 bases and 4 bases, there was a span of 14 bases. The CDR3 coding sequence is TGTGCCAGCACCTTTGGGGGTCAGAATCAGCCCCAGCATTTT. It yields the protein CASTFGGQNQPQHF.

V and J are TRBV29-1 and TRBJ2-1; D gene uncertain. Per the germline V gene, CDR1 is SQVTM and CDR2 is ANQGSEA. This CDR3 has 13 amino acids. V was cut by 7 bases and J by 3 bases, with 13 bases left in between. This CDR3 reads CSAVRAFYNEQFF. The DNA of the CDR3 is TGCAGCGCGGTCCGGGCCTTCTACAATGAGCAGTTCTTC.